What follows are 23 T cell receptor beta chains derived from one specimen sequenced in a study of neurological immune-mediated disorders. In TCRdb, the 5' RACE reads were re-called with MiXCR into one record per CDR3 protein. The sample lists 75,000 to 80,000 distinct CDR3 sequences, roughly 4.8% occurring once. The sequencing sample was made of PBMCs. These receptors were obtained from a woman younger than 45 with multiple sclerosis.

This clonotype was recorded many times. The V and J genes are TRBV28 and TRBJ2-5; possibly TRBD1 for D (5 bases). The CDR3 runs to 14 residues. Germline CDR1 is MDHEN and CDR2 is SYDVKM. The V end was cut by 5 bases, the J end by 5 bases, with 15 bases between. The DNA for the CDR3 is TGTGCCAGCAGTCTTTACCAGGGTGGGGAGACCCAGTACTTC. It specifies CASSLYQGGETQYF. Full variable domain (rest looked up from reference TRBV28 and TRBJ2-5): DVKVTQSSRYLVKRTGEKVFLECVQDMDHENMFWYRQDPGLGLRLIYFSYDVKMKEKGDIPEGYSVSREKKERFSLILESASTNQTSMYLCASSLYQGGETQYFGPGTRLLVL.

This clonotype has a count of ten or more. This chain joins TRBV7-9 and TRBJ2-1, with unresolved D. This CDR3 region has 14 residues. The V end lost 6 bases, the J end lost 0 bases, and 9 bases lay between the germline ends. Germline CDR1 is SEHNR and CDR2 is FQNEAQ (reference sequence). The CDR3 nucleotides read TGTGCCAGCAGTGAAGTCAACTCCTACAATGAGCAGTTCTTC. This codes for CASSEVNSYNEQFF.

This clonotype was found a few times. The chain is built from TRBV3-1 and TRBJ2-5; TRBD1 matches at 10 bases. Germline V gene lookup returns CDR1 LGHDT and CDR2 YNNKEL (reference sequence). V shed 3 bases, J shed 5 bases, and the junction held 3 bases outside the gene matches. The CDR3 is 14 residues long. The CDR3 reads CASSQGQGWETQYF. In DNA form, the CDR3 reads TGTGCCAGCAGCCAGGGACAGGGGTGGGAGACCCAGTACTTC.

The sample holds many counts of this clonotype. This chain connects TRBV5-1 to TRBJ2-1, with D tentatively TRBD1 (7 bases). Trimming cost V 4 bases and J 6 bases, with 11 bases left between them. The CDR3 totals 13 residues. Germline loops: CDR1 SGHRS, CDR2 YFSETQ. CDR3 region: CASSPQGGNEQFF. CDR3 coding DNA: TGCGCCAGCAGCCCTCAGGGGGGCAATGAGCAGTTCTTC.

This clonotype showed up just a few times. The rearrangement joins TRBV7-8 to TRBJ2-6; D not resolved. CDR3 size: 18 residues. The germline gives CDR1 SGHVS, CDR2 FQNEAQ. Trimming removed 2 bases at V and 4 bases at J, with 18 bases between. CDR3 DNA sequence: TGTGCCAGCAGCTTATACCTAACGCTCCCCGAAGGGGCCAACGTCCTGACTTTC. As protein: CASSLYLTLPEGANVLTF.

This clonotype has a count of ten or more. The chain links TRBV12-3 or TRBV12-4 to TRBJ2-1; D remains unclear. Trimming stripped 3 bases from V and 6 bases from J, with 6 bases between. There are 12 residues in the CDR3. CDR3 protein: CASSFSGNEQFF. CDR3 coding DNA: TGTGCCAGCAGTTTTTCGGGCAATGAGCAGTTCTTC.

For this clonotype: This may stem from a read error, because a much larger clone lies one nucleotide away. The genes are TRBV9 and TRBJ2-3, with D perhaps matching TRBD2 (6 bases). This CDR3 region has 17 residues. CDR1 and CDR2 from the germline V gene are SGDLS and YYNGEE. The CDR3 DNA is TGTGACAGCAGCGGTATTAGTACGGGAGTGGGCACAGATACGCAGTATTTT. Translated: CDSSGISTGVGTDTQYF.

This clonotype was seen many times. This chain's CDR3 is CATSSEGQGYEKLFF. In nucleotides, the CDR3 is TGTGCCACCAGCAGTGAAGGACAGGGGTACGAAAAACTGTTTTTT. The rearrangement links TRBV15 to TRBJ1-4, with 9 nucleotides matching TRBD1. CDR1 and CDR2 (germline): LNHNV, YYDKDF (reference sequence). V dropped 3 bases and J dropped 8; count of bases not matched to a gene: 7. The length of the CDR3 is 15 residues.

This clonotype was picked up many times. The chain combines TRBV14 with TRBJ2-1; unclear D gene. The CDR3 is 12 amino acids. V was clipped by 4 bases and J by 8 bases, with 9 bases between them. Germline V gives CDR1 SGHDN, CDR2 FVKESK. The CDR3 DNA follows: TGTGCCAGCAGCCGGAACTGGTATGAGCAGTTCTTC. Translating it yields CASSRNWYEQFF.

There are a few counts of this clonotype. The chain joins TRBV6-6 to TRBJ1-1; D unresolved. This CDR3 is 13 amino acids long. Germline loops: CDR1 MNHNY, CDR2 SVGAGI (reference sequence). V shed 2 bases and J shed 10 bases, with 14 bases lying between them. CDR3 bases: TGTGCCAGCAGTTACGGGCCTCCAGGTGCAGCTTTCTTT. Translation gives CASSYGPPGAAFF.

Many counts were recorded for this clonotype. This chain links TRBV20-1 with TRBJ1-3, with D unresolved. Deletions cut 1 base from V and 0 bases from J, with 16 bases between. Germline loops: CDR1 DFQATT, CDR2 SNEGSKA (reference sequence). The CDR3 extends over 17 amino acids. CDR3: CSARVGPGLTSGNTIYF. The CDR3 region has the DNA TGCAGTGCTAGAGTTGGTCCCGGGCTTACCTCTGGAAACACCATATATTTT.

This clonotype was picked up many times. The CDR3 loop is CASSPLAAYNEQFF. The CDR3 nucleotides are TGCGCCAGCAGCCCCCTAGCGGCATACAATGAGCAGTTCTTC. The J gene is TRBJ2-1, the V gene TRBV5-1; TRBD2 aligns across 7 bases. Looked up from germline, CDR1 is SGHRS and CDR2 is YFSETQ. Unmatched junction bases numbered 5, after V lost 4 bases and J lost 4 bases. This CDR3 has 14 residues.

The V gene is TRBV6-5, the J gene TRBJ2-1, with D perhaps matching TRBD1 (6 bases). Germline V gene lookup returns CDR1 MNHEY and CDR2 SVGAGI. The CDR3 is 15 amino acids. The V end was cut by 3 bases, the J end by 3 bases, with 12 bases between. CDR3 residues: CASSYGQRFYNEQFF. DNA for the CDR3: TGTGCCAGCAGTTATGGACAGCGGTTCTACAATGAGCAGTTCTTC.

This clonotype was seen many times. The chain employs TRBV5-1 and TRBJ1-6; D perhaps matches TRBD1 (6 bases). V was cut by 4 bases and J by 0 bases, with 14 bases left in between. This CDR3 comprises 17 residues. The V gene's germline CDR1 is SGHRS and CDR2 YFSETQ. CDR3 amino acids: CASSPQGHSSYNSPLHF. The DNA of the CDR3 is TGCGCCAGCAGCCCTCAGGGACACAGCTCCTATAATTCACCCCTCCACTTT.

This clonotype was counted between two and nine times. The chain has TRBV20-1 and TRBJ2-3, with 14 bases that match TRBD2. Germline assignment: CDR1 DFQATT and CDR2 SNEGSKA (reference sequence). The CDR3 runs to 15 residues. V trimming: 1 base; J trimming: 6 bases; junction bases outside the gene matches: 3. The CDR3 DNA is TGCAGTGCTAGAGCCTGGACTAGCGGGAGGGATACGCAGTATTTT. Residues: CSARAWTSGRDTQYF.

The V and J genes are TRBV6-1 and TRBJ2-7, with unresolved D. Trimming removed 6 bases from V and 3 bases from J, with 12 bases in between. CDR1 and CDR2 (germline): MNHNS, SASEGT. The CDR3 totals 13 residues. The DNA of the CDR3 is TGTGCCAGCAGCCTCGGGCAGATCTACGAGCAGTACTTC. Encoded protein: CASSLGQIYEQYF.

The chain recombines TRBV20-1 with TRBJ2-1, with a weak D call TRBD2 (7 bases). Germline V gene sequence: CDR1 DFQATT, CDR2 SNEGSKA (reference sequence). The CDR3 has 17 residues. V was pared by 3 bases and J by 0 bases, with 18 bases between. CDR3 sequence: CSARLNEGGRSYNEQFF. Here the CDR3 DNA reads TGCAGTGCTAGGCTCAATGAGGGGGGGCGCTCCTACAATGAGCAGTTCTTC.

This clonotype has a count of ten or more. The J gene is TRBJ1-5, the V gene TRBV10-3; 7 bases are a match to TRBD1. There are 16 residues in the CDR3. J lost 0 bases, V lost 0 bases, and 2 bases had no gene match. The V gene's germline CDR1 is ENHRY and CDR2 SYGVKD. Here the CDR3 reads CAISESNRGSNQPQHF. In DNA, the CDR3 is TGTGCCATCAGTGAGTCGAACAGGGGTAGCAATCAGCCCCAGCATTTT.

This clonotype was recorded at least ten times. CDR3 region: CSARPKGPRGPYEQYF. CDR3 nucleotides: TGCAGTGCTAGACCCAAGGGTCCAAGGGGCCCCTACGAGCAGTACTTC. The chain combines TRBV20-1 with TRBJ2-7, with a tentative D call TRBD1 (5 bases). Trimming pared 2 bases from V and 2 bases from J, leaving 19 bases between. The CDR3 totals 16 residues. Germline V gene lookup returns CDR1 DFQATT and CDR2 SNEGSKA (reference sequence).

This clonotype was seen repeatedly, ten times or more. The chain couples TRBV27 to TRBJ1-1, with D perhaps TRBD1 (5 bases). V lost 3 bases and J lost 8, with 13 bases in between. This CDR3 spans 13 amino acids. The germline V gene encodes CDR1 MNHEY and CDR2 SMNVEV (reference sequence). The CDR3: CASSFDLGGEAFF. Here the CDR3 DNA reads TGTGCCAGCAGTTTCGATCTCGGGGGGGAAGCTTTCTTT.

This clonotype was seen at least ten times. The chain is built from TRBV5-1 and TRBJ2-1; D uncertain. V was pared by 0 bases and J by 1 base, with 11 bases between. Germline CDR1 is SGHRS and CDR2 is YFSETQ. The CDR3 contains 16 residues. In DNA form, the CDR3 reads TGCGCCAGCAGCTTGGCTGTGTCACGGTCCTACAATGAGCAGTTCTTC. Amino acids: CASSLAVSRSYNEQFF.

The rearrangement uses TRBV2 and TRBJ2-5; no firm D call. Deletions cut 6 bases from V and 7 bases from J, with 18 bases between. The CDR3 consists of 14 residues. Germline V gene sequence: CDR1 SNHLY, CDR2 FYNNEI. The CDR3 here is CASRETPDPGTQYF. The CDR3 nucleotides read TGTGCCAGCAGGGAGACCCCCGACCCGGGGACCCAGTACTTC.

This clonotype was observed many times. CDR3 loop: CASSLGDGSYEQYF. CDR3 bases: TGTGCCAGCAGCTTGGGGGACGGGTCCTACGAGCAGTACTTC. This chain uses TRBV5-6 with TRBJ2-7, with D perhaps being TRBD1 or TRBD2 (5 bases each). Trimming removed 0 bases from V and 1 base from J, with 8 bases in between. Looked up from germline, CDR1 is SGHDT and CDR2 is YYEEEE. The CDR3 spans 14 residues.